This TCR beta chain is drawn from a study of cytomegalovirus exposure and HLA in healthy donors (dated by TCRdb to the late 2010s). Turning to the overall study: An earlier analysis of about 560 of the donors reported roughly 300 Gb of sequence data and 117 million unique TCR beta sequences obtained from roughly 180 million T cells. Among the roughly 400 genotyped donors, approximately 76% belonged to the genetic ancestry cluster associated with self-reported Caucasian donors. Rather than drawing on any new phenotypic data, the later analysis identified candidate immune exposures from TCR beta sequences and the way those sequences occurred across donors. An early release that covered roughly 600 HLA-typed donors contained around 300 gigabases of sequencing data and around 80 million unique TCR sequences. HLA typing covered class I and class II loci at four-digit resolution. A separate validation cohort of roughly 130 different subjects was used in addition to the roughly 720-subject first cohort. The T cell repertoires of 666 subjects were profiled by immunosequencing and related to cytomegalovirus serostatus. An earlier analysis of about 620 of the donors applied high-throughput TCR beta sequencing to assess whether each TCR beta V gene segment acted as functional or pseudogenic. High-throughput TCR immunosequencing, statistical association of individual TCRs with disease status, and machine learning were combined to predict cytomegalovirus infection status. On average, 235,054 unique TCR beta nucleotide sequences were sequenced per donor among a few hundred genotyped donors of the cohort, with 15% to 20% of those sequences being non-productive. All discovery cohort repertoires had been generated on a single sequencing platform. A later genetic analysis took genome-wide SNP genotypes for about 55% of the 666 donors and used that subset as a discovery cohort. The number of donors typed differed by locus, with roughly 620-630 for A, B, C, DRB1 and DQB1, around 560 for DQA1, 600 to 610 for DPA1, and 472 for DPB1. In a later analysis, previously published TCR beta repertoires from 550 to 700 donors were re-analyzed and high-resolution HLA genotyping was added so that TCR occurrence patterns could be studied. Donor age, sex, ethnicity and CMV serostatus were compiled alongside the repertoire data. The aim of the study was to test whether cataloging public T cell receptors could identify signatures of past pathogen exposure. Four or five DR-DQ haplotypes were treated as single units for association and clustering because of strong linkage in the cohort. Beyond this particular receptor, the publication reports: According to a later analysis, most CMV-associated TCR beta chains appeared to be HLA-restricted, and the HLA associations seemed to be driven largely by CMV exposure. The presence/absence analyses assumed that sequencing depth was roughly uniform across donors, and that assumption may not be true. A later analysis found that HLA-associated TCR beta chains were more clonally expanded and had lower generation probabilities than equally common non-associated chains. Several of the top co-occurrence clusters appeared to be linked to parvovirus B19, influenza, CMV and Epstein-Barr virus, according to a later analysis. In an earlier analysis of roughly 560 of the donors, most TCR beta V segments were observed in productive rearrangements about 90% or about 30% of the time, broadly matching IMGT annotations. This cohort had only TCR beta chains sequenced, and the lack of alpha or paired-chain data limited which features could be detected. A further reported finding was that TCR beta sequences accurately predicted the HLA-A and HLA-B alleles for most subjects in the first cohort. When HLA alleles, especially DR and DQ, strongly co-occurred, attributing TCR associations to individual alleles was difficult. According to the authors, the approach could potentially be generalized to other disease states and immunological phenotypes. Because some donors lacked HLA typing at each locus, the association tests relied only on the typed subset. The study listed 164 TCR beta chains as associated with cytomegalovirus. A cluster of highly shared sequence variants was judged likely to be a technical artifact of the sequencing pipeline. In vitro tests confirmed that a few of the cytomegalovirus-associated TCR beta chains recognize cytomegalovirus antigens. A later genetic analysis reported fewer N-insertions in productive TCRs among donors in an Asian-associated ancestry cluster than the approximately 700-donor mean. Most TCR sequences were observed very rarely across donors, whereas some public TCRs were present in many individuals. In both the original and validation cohorts, the classifier was reported to diagnose cytomegalovirus status with high specificity and sensitivity. A later genetic analysis associated a missense DCLRE1C variant with V-gene and J-gene trimming of TCR beta chains, and an independent cohort replicated the association. Correlated functional status among segregating V segments might be attributable to linkage disequilibrium, but an unknown experimental factor could not be ruled out. A later analysis found that TCR association rates varied across HLA loci, with DRB1 alleles showing the most associated TCRs and HLA-C alleles the fewest. In a later analysis, over 15,000 TCR beta sequences were associated with specific HLA alleles at a false discovery rate of 0.05. The 87-base-pair reads could not distinguish some IMGT-functional V segments, including TRBV6-2 and TRBV6-3, so those segments were excluded. CMV serostatus was the only immune exposure information available for the cohort. Because counts were too low, 15 to 20 rarely observed V segments, including chromosome 9 orphons, were left out of the earlier analysis of 587 of the donors.

As regards this clone: Its antigen is not yet known. The sample holds no much larger clone one base away, and base qualities are not on file. The same CDR3 can be traced to other DNA sequences in this sample.

The cohort consisted of more than 650 healthy bone marrow donors. At the time of sampling, all cohort members were nominally healthy, though unrecorded immune exposures were likely present. The donor tested CMV seronegative, placing the donor among the 350 or so seronegative members of the cohort. A peripheral blood sample was collected from each donor, and TCR beta sequencing was performed on peripheral blood mononuclear cells. Genomic DNA was extracted from the blood cell samples with the Qiagen DNeasy Blood Extraction Kit. Its CDR3 holds 12 amino acids, cysteine through phenylalanine. Only the CDR3 DNA stays, 36 bases, in frame from base 1. Taken from the germline V gene, the CDR1 and CDR2 loops are MDHEN and SYDVKM. V and J lose 6 bases and 4 bases, and a span of 9 bases separates them. Libraries were built with the immunoSEQ multiplex PCR assay. For the multiplex PCR, a mixture combining 60 forward primers for TCR Vbeta segments and 13 reverse primers for TCR Jbeta segments was used. Amplification of the CDR3 region of rearranged TCR beta genes was performed with a multiplex PCR assay on genomic DNA. Amplified TCR beta libraries were sequenced as 87-base-pair reads on the Illumina HiSeq System. Turning to the authors' computational methods: A later analysis tallied around 80 million unique TCR beta chains across the 700 or so repertoires, and approximately 11 million of those chains were shared by two or more donors. Raw reads were error-corrected and collapsed into unique sequences by a nearest-neighbor algorithm in which closely related sequences were merged to remove PCR and sequencing errors. CDR3 sequences were aligned to IMGT reference sequences to assign V, D and J gene segments. Each retained sequence needed at least a six-nucleotide match to both a V gene segment and a J gene segment. Rearrangements were classified as productive when the CDR3 lacked stop codons and remained in frame with V and J, and all other rearrangements were classified as non-productive. Following IMGT convention, CDR3 was defined as the stretch from the second conserved V-encoded cysteine up to the conserved J-encoded phenylalanine. Sequences without an unambiguous match to a single V gene segment were excluded from the earlier analysis of several hundred of the donors. In an earlier analysis of 587 of the donors, a V segment was called functional when productive rearrangements were above 56.7%, and segregating when the standard deviation between donors exceeded 5%. A statistical classification framework was built for diagnosing cytomegalovirus status from the catalog of TCR beta chain sequences. A later analysis assigned V and J genes by comparing TCR nucleotide sequences with IMGT/GENE-DB human TR gene sequences. The TCRdist pipeline was used in a later analysis to assign CDR3 sequences and most-parsimonious VDJ recombination scenarios. A later analysis defined each TCR beta chain by its CDR3 amino acid sequence plus V-gene family, and excluded reads lacking a unique V-gene family. A later analysis removed several hundred highly shared, low-generation-probability nucleotide sequences to deal with suspected cross-contamination and a sequencing artifact. A later analysis calculated a clonal expansion index for each public chain from normalized within-repertoire ranks of inferred template counts. A later analysis computed generation probabilities with a VDJ recombination model fitted to out-of-frame rearrangements, and checked the results against IGoR. In a later analysis, TCR-TCR, TCR-HLA and TCR-CMV co-occurrence was scored with hypergeometric tests, and a repertoire-size bias correction was applied to TCR pairs. In a later analysis, false discovery rates were estimated by permuting HLA or CMV assignments 20 times. In a later analysis, co-occurring TCRs were grouped with DBSCAN, and TCRdist sequence similarity was added when clustering was performed within HLA-allele-positive subsets. Co-occurrence clustering excluded repertoires with fewer than 30,000 or more than 120,000 public chains, plus five with anomalous nucleotide sharing. Imported from immuneACCESS, the table was reduced by TCRdb to in-frame sequences with V and J called. These copies leave out some clones; in studies compared against another copy, an unresolved V gene accounts for under half, and the cause of the remainder is not known. Clone size and V and J calls were adopted from that table, with D and trimming inferred from the DNA. The sample table holds more than 95,000 clones, of which about two thirds were seen once. The ten largest clones take up approximately 3.8% of the sample.

Sample: PBMCs. This clonotype was obtained from a man aged 30-40 years in good health and CMV-seronegative. This receptor chain uses TRBV28 and TRBJ1-2, and TRBD1 may be the D gene, going by 5 matching bases. CDR3 reads: CASSRQIYGYTF. The sequence in DNA is TGTGCCAGCAGCAGACAGATCTATGGCTACACCTTC.